At least ten counts were recorded for the clone carrying this T cell receptor (beta chain). What it binds is not known. CDR1 and CDR2 from the germline V gene are SGHDN and FVKESK. CDR3 length equals 16 residues. The junction had 10 bases not matched to a gene; V was cut back by 4 bases and J by 5 bases. This sample was taken from a study of T cells in Graves' hyperthyroidism and ophthalmopathy. RNA transcripts yielded amplified TCR beta CDR3 regions. A first-round RT-PCR of the TCR CDR3 used the HTBI primer set. Using its own MiXCR run on the multiplex PCR reads, TCRdb lists one record per CDR3 protein. The repertoire holds about 690,000 distinct CDR3 sequences, with around a sixth as singletons. Patients counted as stable if ophthalmopathy did not develop within 18 months. Around 10 ml fresh peripheral blood yielded the PBMCs. Study-level points and caveats: Classification by a 13 V-J model distinguished ophthalmopathy from stable hyperthyroidism. Ophthalmopathy onset followed model prediction by a median roughly six months.

The source material was blood. The receptor was derived from a man aged 50-60 years with Graves' hyperthyroidism. J is TRBJ2-7 and V is TRBV14, with 11 bases matching TRBD1. This CDR3 is CASSRYMDRGRDEQYF. The CDR3 bases are TGTGCCAGCAGCCGATATATGGACAGGGGGCGCGACGAGCAGTACTTC.